This TCR beta chain came from a study of cytomegalovirus exposure and HLA in healthy donors. Primers for the PCR totalled 60 Vbeta and 13 Jbeta. Only in-frame clones appear in the TCRdb table, and some are missing; sequencing was by immunoSEQ multiplex PCR. Of approximately 180,000 clones listed, under 80% were seen once; the top ten hold under 15%. The study's findings and limits: Donors belonging to an Asian-associated ancestry cluster reportedly showed fewer N-insertions in productive TCRs than the roughly 680-donor mean, according to what a later analysis found.

The CDR3 is 16 amino acids. V was shortened by 5 bases and J by 0 bases, with 13 bases between the two germline ends. Germline V gives CDR1 LNHDA, CDR2 SQIVND (reference sequence). Worth noting for this clone: Its antigen remains unidentified.

The specimen was PBMCs. This TCR was sampled from a woman aged 45-60 years in good health and CMV-seropositive. The V call is TRBV19, the J call TRBJ2-2, with D possibly TRBD1 on 6 matching bases. CDR3 sequence (DNA): TGTGCCAGTAGTCTACGGAGACAGGCGAACACCGGGGAGCTGTTTTTT. This sequence encodes CASSLRRQANTGELFF.